The TCR beta chain described here comes from a study of shared clonotypes between healthy human individuals. The study's findings and limits: Researchers found naive subsets generally carried larger estimated richness than memory subsets.

This clone has only one observation. Its antigen is currently unknown. The CDR3 covers 16 residues. Germline V lookup: CDR1 LNHDA, CDR2 SQIVND (reference sequence). V lost 7 bases, J lost 8 bases, and 24 bases lay in between. Sorted-subset replicate PCRs used 200 ng DNA, some 33,000 T cell genomes. Some clones are missing from TCRdb's copy, which holds only in-frame ones; the method was immunoSEQ multiplex PCR. The sample lists a few million clones; approximately 94% were seen once. This clonotype originated in a man aged 18 to 29 in good health. The chain couples TRBV19 to TRBJ2-1, with a weak D call TRBD1 (5 bases). Specimen: naive CD4+ T cells sorted from blood. Regarding subset: CD45RA+ positively selected. CDR3 sequence reads: CASMGYGKGLFDEQFF. CDR3 nucleotide sequence: TGTGCCAGTATGGGATACGGAAAGGGGTTATTCGATGAGCAGTTCTTC.